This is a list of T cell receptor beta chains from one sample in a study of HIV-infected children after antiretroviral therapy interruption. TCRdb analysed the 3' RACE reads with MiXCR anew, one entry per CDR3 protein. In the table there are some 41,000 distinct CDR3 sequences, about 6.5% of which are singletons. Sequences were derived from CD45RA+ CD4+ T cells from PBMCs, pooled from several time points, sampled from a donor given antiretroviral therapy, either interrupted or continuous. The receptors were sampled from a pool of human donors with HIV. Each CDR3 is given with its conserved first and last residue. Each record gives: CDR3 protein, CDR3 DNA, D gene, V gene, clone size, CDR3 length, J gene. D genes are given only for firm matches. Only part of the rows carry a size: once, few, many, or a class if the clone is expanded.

CASSHKIRDRGREYKETQYF,TGCGCCAGCAGCCATAAAATCCGGGACAGGGGACGGGAATATAAAGAGACCCAGTACTTC,TRBD1,TRBV4-1,many,20,TRBJ2-5
CASSSSVSTDTQYF,TGTGCCAGCAGCTCTAGCGTTAGCACAGATACGCAGTATTTT,-,TRBV7-3,many,14,TRBJ2-3
CASSPKGPSNQPQHF,TGTGCCAGCAGTCCCAAGGGGCCGAGCAATCAGCCCCAGCATTTT,-,TRBV12-3/TRBV12-4,many,15,TRBJ1-5
CANPTAGTGELFF,TGTGCCAACCCGACAGCTGGCACCGGGGAGCTGTTTTTT,-,TRBV12-3/TRBV12-4,many,13,TRBJ2-2
CSASGSDRAYEQYF,TGCAGTGCTAGCGGTTCAGACAGGGCCTACGAGCAGTACTTC,TRBD1,TRBV20-1,many,14,TRBJ2-7
CSVRGDSYEQYF,TGCAGCGTTAGAGGGGACTCCTACGAGCAGTACTTC,-,TRBV29-1,many,12,TRBJ2-7
CSVKDPRVSYGYTF,TGCAGCGTGAAAGATCCCAGGGTCAGCTATGGCTACACCTTC,-,TRBV29-1,-,14,TRBJ1-2
CASSPPGQGGNQPQHF,TGTGCCAGCTCACCACCTGGGCAGGGCGGCAATCAGCCCCAGCATTTT,-,TRBV18,few,16,TRBJ1-5
CASSQERLAGNNEQFF,TGTGCCAGCAGCCAAGAGAGGCTAGCGGGGAACAATGAGCAGTTCTTC,TRBD2,TRBV3-1,-,16,TRBJ2-1
CASSLGEDRGELFF,TGTGCCAGCAGCTTGGGGGAGGACAGGGGGGAGCTGTTTTTT,-,TRBV5-4,many,14,TRBJ2-2
CASSSGQGWNTEAFF,TGTGCCAGCAGCTCTGGACAGGGCTGGAACACTGAAGCTTTCTTT,TRBD1,TRBV11-2,many,15,TRBJ1-1
CASSYEGTHSYEQYF,TGTGCCAGCAGTTACGAGGGGACTCACTCCTACGAGCAGTACTTC,-,TRBV6-5,many,15,TRBJ2-7
CASSYSRLAGPDQETQYF,TGTGCCAGCAGTTACTCGAGACTAGCGGGGCCCGACCAAGAGACCCAGTACTTC,TRBD2,TRBV6-2/TRBV6-3,many,18,TRBJ2-5
CASRDRGAETLYF,TGTGCCAGCAGAGACAGGGGTGCAGAAACGCTGTATTTT,TRBD1,TRBV6-6,-,13,TRBJ2-3
CASSQGQGWDTQYF,TGTGCCAGCAGCCAGGGACAGGGCTGGGATACGCAGTATTTT,TRBD1,TRBV7-2,few,14,TRBJ2-3
CASSGQAQWAKNIQYF,TGTGCCAGCTCCGGACAGGCCCAATGGGCCAAAAACATTCAGTACTTC,TRBD1,TRBV27,many,16,TRBJ2-4
CASSAVATNEKLFF,TGTGCCAGTAGTGCCGTCGCAACTAATGAAAAACTGTTTTTT,-,TRBV2,-,14,TRBJ1-4
CSVSGTPGTQYF,TGCAGCGTCTCCGGGACACCGGGGACCCAGTACTTC,-,TRBV29-1,many,12,TRBJ2-5
CAWSREIRNTEAFF,TGTGCCTGGAGTAGGGAGATTCGAAACACTGAAGCTTTCTTT,-,TRBV30,many,14,TRBJ1-1
CASRGEMGLAGGRYSYNEQFF,TGTGCAAGTCGCGGAGAAATGGGGCTAGCGGGAGGGCGATACTCCTACAATGAGCAGTTCTTC,-,TRBV12-2,many,21,TRBJ2-1
CASGEDWGSAETLYF,TGTGCCAGCGGTGAGGACTGGGGTAGTGCAGAAACGCTGTATTTT,-,TRBV6-6,few,15,TRBJ2-3
CASSPGLNYAEQFF,TGTGCCAGCAGCCCGGGACTGAACTATGCTGAGCAGTTCTTC,-,TRBV7-4,medium-sized,14,TRBJ2-1
CASSLYAGTGGRKTQYF,TGCGCCAGCAGCCTTTACGCCGGGACAGGGGGCAGAAAGACCCAGTACTTC,TRBD1,TRBV5-1,many,17,TRBJ2-5
CARGQGLSYEQYF,TGTGCCAGAGGACAGGGACTATCCTACGAGCAGTACTTC,-,TRBV2,many,13,TRBJ2-7
CASKKGDGNQPQHF,TGTGCCAGTAAAAAGGGCGACGGCAATCAGCCCCAGCATTTT,-,TRBV19,-,14,TRBJ1-5
CASSFRGSNQPQHF,TGTGCCAGCAGTTTTCGAGGTAGCAATCAGCCCCAGCATTTT,-,TRBV12-3/TRBV12-4,many,14,TRBJ1-5
CSGVFYGYTF,TGCAGTGGAGTTTTCTATGGCTACACCTTC,-,TRBV20-1,many,10,TRBJ1-2
CASSFETGVVETQYF,TGCGCCAGCAGCTTCGAGACAGGGGTAGTAGAGACCCAGTACTTC,TRBD1,TRBV5-1,-,15,TRBJ2-5
CASSLGSGPVEAFF,TGTGCCAGCAGCTTAGGATCCGGCCCAGTAGAAGCTTTCTTT,-,TRBV7-2,-,14,TRBJ1-1
CASIRGYYEQYF,TGTGCCAGCATTCGCGGTTACTACGAGCAGTACTTC,-,TRBV6-4,many,12,TRBJ2-7
CASSRHDRGHYEQYF,TGCGCCAGCAGCCGTCACGACAGGGGCCATTACGAGCAGTACTTC,TRBD1,TRBV4-1,few,15,TRBJ2-7
CASTPWGRTNYGYTF,TGTGCCAGCACACCCTGGGGTCGGACGAACTATGGCTACACCTTC,-,TRBV2,-,15,TRBJ1-2
CASSLDFGLSQETQYF,TGTGCCAGCAGCTTAGATTTCGGACTATCCCAAGAGACCCAGTACTTC,-,TRBV7-8,many,16,TRBJ2-5
CASSLEARGATDTQYF,TGCGCCAGCAGCTTGGAGGCTAGGGGGGCCACAGATACGCAGTATTTT,-,TRBV5-1,many,16,TRBJ2-3
CATSGEGLNTEAFF,TGTGCCACCAGTGGTGAGGGCTTGAACACTGAAGCTTTCTTT,-,TRBV24-1,many,14,TRBJ1-1
CASSGGQVYGYTF,TGCGCCAGCAGCGGGGGACAGGTCTATGGCTACACCTTC,TRBD1,TRBV5-1,many,13,TRBJ1-2
CASSLGTSTEAFF,TGTGCCAGCAGCCTAGGGACCTCCACTGAAGCTTTCTTT,-,TRBV7-3,few,13,TRBJ1-1
CASSQEQLAGSSSYEQYF,TGCGCCAGCAGCCAAGAACAGCTAGCGGGGTCTAGCTCCTACGAGCAGTACTTC,TRBD2,TRBV4-3,many,18,TRBJ2-7
CASSPQGYRSYEQYF,TGTGCCAGCAGTCCTCAGGGGTACCGGTCCTACGAGCAGTACTTC,-,TRBV12-3/TRBV12-4,many,15,TRBJ2-7
CASSLVGQIYNEQFF,TGTGCCAGCAGTTTAGTTGGACAGATATACAATGAGCAGTTCTTC,-,TRBV28,-,15,TRBJ2-1
CASSPYGGHSNTGELFF,TGTGCCAGCAGCCCCTATGGGGGACACTCGAACACCGGGGAGCTGTTTTTT,-,TRBV7-2,many,17,TRBJ2-2
CASSLVPGLSRANTGELFF,TGTGCCAGCAGCTTAGTGCCGGGTTTAAGCCGCGCGAACACCGGGGAGCTGTTTTTT,-,TRBV7-2,many,19,TRBJ2-2
CASSWTGGTDEKLFF,TGCGCCAGCAGCTGGACAGGGGGAACGGATGAAAAACTGTTTTTT,TRBD1,TRBV5-1,many,15,TRBJ1-4
CSTSVFGTRGYTF,TGCAGCACGTCCGTTTTTGGGACTCGGGGCTACACCTTC,-,TRBV29-1,many,13,TRBJ1-2
CASSHGLGYYEQYF,TGTGCCAGCAGCCACGGACTGGGGTACTATGAACAGTACTTC,-,TRBV4-1,many,14,TRBJ2-7
CASSQESAGGSYGYTF,TGTGCCAGCAGCCAAGAATCGGCAGGGGGCAGCTATGGCTACACCTTC,TRBD1,TRBV3-1,many,16,TRBJ1-2
CASSSIGTDVFETQYF,TGTGCCAGCAGCTCAATCGGGACAGATGTCTTTGAGACCCAGTACTTC,TRBD1,TRBV5-4,-,16,TRBJ2-5
CASSQDGVDGYTF,TGCGCCAGCAGCCAAGACGGGGTGGATGGCTACACCTTC,-,TRBV4-1,few,13,TRBJ1-2
CASSPDRGQPQHF,TGTGCCAGCTCACCGGACAGGGGGCAGCCCCAGCATTTT,TRBD1,TRBV18,many,13,TRBJ1-5
CSARRTKNTEAFF,TGCAGTGCTAGACGTACCAAGAACACTGAAGCTTTCTTT,-,TRBV20-1,-,13,TRBJ1-1
CASSQNRGNEQYF,TGTGCCAGCAGCCAGAACAGGGGGAACGAGCAGTACTTC,TRBD1,TRBV14,-,13,TRBJ2-7
CASSIPTGLKETQYF,TGTGCCAGTAGTATCCCGACAGGGCTGAAAGAGACCCAGTACTTC,TRBD1,TRBV19,many,15,TRBJ2-5
CASSLAPLNEQFF,TGTGCCAGCAGCTTAGCCCCGCTCAATGAGCAGTTCTTC,-,TRBV7-2,few,13,TRBJ2-1
CASRPGTANTGELFF,TGCGCCAGCAGACCCGGGACAGCGAACACCGGGGAGCTGTTTTTT,TRBD1,TRBV5-1,many,15,TRBJ2-2